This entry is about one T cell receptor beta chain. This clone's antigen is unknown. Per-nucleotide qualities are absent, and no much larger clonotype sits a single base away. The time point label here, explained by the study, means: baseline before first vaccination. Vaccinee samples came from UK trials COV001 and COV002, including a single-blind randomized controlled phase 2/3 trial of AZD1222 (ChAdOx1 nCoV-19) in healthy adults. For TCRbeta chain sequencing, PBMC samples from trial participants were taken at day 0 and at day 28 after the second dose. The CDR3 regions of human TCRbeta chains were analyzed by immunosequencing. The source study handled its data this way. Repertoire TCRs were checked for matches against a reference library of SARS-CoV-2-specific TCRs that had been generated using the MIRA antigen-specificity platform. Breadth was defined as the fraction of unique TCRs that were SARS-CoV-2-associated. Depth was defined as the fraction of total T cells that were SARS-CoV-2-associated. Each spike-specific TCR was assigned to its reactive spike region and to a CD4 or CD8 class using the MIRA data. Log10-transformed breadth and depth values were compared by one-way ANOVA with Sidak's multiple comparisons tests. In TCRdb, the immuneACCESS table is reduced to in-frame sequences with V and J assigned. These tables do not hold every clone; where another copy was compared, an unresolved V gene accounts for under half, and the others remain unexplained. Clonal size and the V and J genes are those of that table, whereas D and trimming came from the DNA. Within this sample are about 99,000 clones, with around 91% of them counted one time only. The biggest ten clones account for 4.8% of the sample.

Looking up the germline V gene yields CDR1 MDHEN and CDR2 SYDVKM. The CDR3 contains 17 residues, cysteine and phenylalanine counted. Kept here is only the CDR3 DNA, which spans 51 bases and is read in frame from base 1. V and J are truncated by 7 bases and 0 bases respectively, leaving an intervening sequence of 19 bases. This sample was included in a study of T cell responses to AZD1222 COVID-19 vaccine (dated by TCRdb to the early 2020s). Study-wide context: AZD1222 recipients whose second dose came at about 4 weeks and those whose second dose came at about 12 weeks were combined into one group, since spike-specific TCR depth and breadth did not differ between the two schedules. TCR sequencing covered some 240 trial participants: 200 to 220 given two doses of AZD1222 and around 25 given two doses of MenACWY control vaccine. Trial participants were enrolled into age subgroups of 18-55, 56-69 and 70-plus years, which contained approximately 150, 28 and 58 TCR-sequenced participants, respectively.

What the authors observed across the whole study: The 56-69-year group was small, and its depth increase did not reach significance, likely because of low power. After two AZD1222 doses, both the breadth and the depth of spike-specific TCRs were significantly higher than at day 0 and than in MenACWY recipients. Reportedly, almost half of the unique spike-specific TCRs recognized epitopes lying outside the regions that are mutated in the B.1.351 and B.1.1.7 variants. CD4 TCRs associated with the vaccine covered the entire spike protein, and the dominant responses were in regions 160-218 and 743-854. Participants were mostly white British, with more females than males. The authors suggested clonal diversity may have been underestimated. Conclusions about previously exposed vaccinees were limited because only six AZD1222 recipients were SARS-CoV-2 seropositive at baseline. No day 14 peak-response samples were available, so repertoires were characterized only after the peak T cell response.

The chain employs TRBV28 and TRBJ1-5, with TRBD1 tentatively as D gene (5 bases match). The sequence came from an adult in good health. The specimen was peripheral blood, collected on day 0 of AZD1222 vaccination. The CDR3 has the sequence CASIGQRTNYSNQPQHF. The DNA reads TGTGCCAGCATAGGCCAACGGACAAATTATAGCAATCAGCCCCAGCATTTT.